A selection of T cell receptor beta chains follows, all from one sample in a study of T cell responses to AZD1222 COVID-19 vaccine. Data came from immunoSEQ multiplex PCR; TCRdb stores just in-frame clones and leaves some out. The data contain under 200,000 clones, approximately 91% of them seen just once; the ten biggest clones take up approximately 0.97%. This material consisted of peripheral blood, taken on day 0 of AZD1222 vaccination. Receptors originate from an adult in good health. Each CDR3 is given with its conserved first and last residue. Fields, in order: J gene, V gene, D gene, clone size, CDR3 protein, CDR3 DNA. The D gene is left open where the match is weak. Where a row states a size, it is once, few, many or the class of an expanded clone; other rows omit it.

j_gene: TRBJ2-3
v_gene: TRBV15
d_gene: NA
abundance: NA
CDR3aa: CATSRYGRMASTDTQYF
CDR3nt: TGTGCCACCAGCCGTTACGGACGGATGGCTAGCACAGATACGCAGTATTTT

j_gene: TRBJ2-1
v_gene: TRBV28
d_gene: NA
abundance: NA
CDR3aa: CASSLLLNEQFF
CDR3nt: TGTGCCAGCAGTTTACTTCTTAATGAGCAGTTCTTC

j_gene: TRBJ2-7
v_gene: TRBV28
d_gene: TRBD2
abundance: NA
CDR3aa: CASSPGLASIEQYF
CDR3nt: TGTGCCAGCAGTCCGGGACTAGCGAGCATCGAGCAGTACTTC

j_gene: TRBJ2-2
v_gene: TRBV7-9
d_gene: NA
abundance: once
CDR3aa: CASSFTGYSGELFF
CDR3nt: TGTGCCAGCAGCTTTACCGGGTACTCCGGGGAGCTGTTTTTT

j_gene: TRBJ2-7
v_gene: TRBV6-5
d_gene: NA
abundance: NA
CDR3aa: CASSYGYGAPEQYF
CDR3nt: TGTGCCAGCAGTTATGGATACGGGGCCCCCGAGCAGTACTTC

j_gene: TRBJ1-1
v_gene: TRBV3-1/TRBV3-2
d_gene: TRBD1
abundance: NA
CDR3aa: CASSRGQGRTEAFF
CDR3nt: TGTGCCAGCAGCCGAGGACAGGGTAGGACTGAAGCTTTCTTT

j_gene: TRBJ2-7
v_gene: TRBV7-3
d_gene: NA
abundance: NA
CDR3aa: CASSLMPAYEQYF
CDR3nt: TGTGCCAGCAGCTTAATGCCCGCGTACGAGCAGTACTTC

j_gene: TRBJ1-2
v_gene: TRBV27
d_gene: TRBD1
abundance: NA
CDR3aa: CASRGQGALYGYTF
CDR3nt: TGTGCCAGCAGGGGACAGGGGGCCCTATATGGCTACACCTTC

j_gene: TRBJ1-1
v_gene: TRBV11-3
d_gene: TRBD1
abundance: NA
CDR3aa: CARRGTGQWSEAFF
CDR3nt: TGTGCCAGGAGGGGGACAGGGCAATGGTCTGAAGCTTTCTTT

j_gene: TRBJ2-7
v_gene: TRBV5-1
d_gene: NA
abundance: NA
CDR3aa: CASSWGSGGLGSYEQYF
CDR3nt: TGCGCCAGCAGCTGGGGGTCTGGGGGCTTAGGATCCTACGAGCAGTACTTC

j_gene: TRBJ2-1
v_gene: TRBV6-2/TRBV6-3
d_gene: NA
abundance: NA
CDR3aa: CASSSAGGVNEQFF
CDR3nt: TGTGCCAGCAGTTCGGCCGGGGGCGTGAATGAGCAGTTCTTC

j_gene: TRBJ2-1
v_gene: TRBV19
d_gene: TRBD1
abundance: NA
CDR3aa: CASNPDRGGNEQFF
CDR3nt: TGTGCCAGTAACCCGGACAGGGGGGGCAATGAGCAGTTCTTC

j_gene: TRBJ1-1
v_gene: TRBV3-1/TRBV3-2
d_gene: NA
abundance: once
CDR3aa: CASSQVRTEAFF
CDR3nt: TGTGCCAGCAGCCAAGTAAGGACAGAAGCTTTCTTT

j_gene: TRBJ2-7
v_gene: TRBV6-1
d_gene: NA
abundance: NA
CDR3aa: CASSEGPGTNYEQYF
CDR3nt: TGTGCCAGCAGTGAAGGGCCAGGAACAAACTACGAGCAGTACTTC